The 27 T cell receptor beta chains in this list originate from one sample, sequenced in a study of blood T cell repertoires in COVID-19. Using immunoSEQ multiplex PCR, the repertoire was profiled, and TCRdb retains in-frame clones only, with some absent. The sample has approximately 65,000 clones, approximately 94% seen once. Sequencing was carried out using peripheral blood. These receptors were taken from an older man with active COVID-19.

CDR3 coding DNA: TGTGCCAGCGCCCGGGGGGACAGGGCGCTTTACCCCCTCTTCTTT. Its translation: CASARGDRALYPLFF. The chain recombines TRBV27 with TRBJ1-1; TRBD1 matches 9 bases. CDR3 size: 15 residues. CDR1 and CDR2 (germline): MNHEY, SMNVEV (reference sequence). V dropped 8 bases and J dropped 14; count of bases not matched to a gene: 21.

The chain is built from TRBV10-3 and TRBJ2-2, with D tentatively TRBD2 (6 bases). V shed 3 bases and J shed 5 bases, with 16 bases lying between them. The CDR3 extends over 16 amino acids. The germline V gene has CDR1 ENHRY and CDR2 SYGVKD. In DNA form, the CDR3 reads TGTGCCATCAGTGACGGTAGGCGGGGTGGTACCGGGGAGCTGTTTTTT. It translates to CAISDGRRGGTGELFF.

V is TRBV6-5 and J is TRBJ1-2; TRBD1 matches 7 bases. Germline CDR1 MNHEY, CDR2 SVGAGI. This CDR3 has 14 amino acids. J gave up 2 bases and V 5 bases, and 5 bases lay outside the gene matches. CDR3 amino acids: CASSRGQLNYGYTF. DNA of the CDR3: TGTGCCAGCAGTCGGGGACAGTTAAACTATGGCTACACCTTC.

V and J are TRBV14 and TRBJ2-3, with D perhaps TRBD2 (7 bases). The CDR3 is 19 residues long. Germline CDR1 is SGHDN and CDR2 is FVKESK. V gave up 1 base and J gave up 0 bases, with 20 bases separating them. CDR3 nucleotides: TGTGCCAGCAGCCAAGTTCGGCGCGGGGGCATGGGTAGCACAGATACGCAGTATTTT. Protein product: CASSQVRRGGMGSTDTQYF.

The DNA of the CDR3 is TGTGCCAGCAGCACCCACAGGGGCTCTTACAATGAGCAGTTCTTC. This translates into CASSTHRGSYNEQFF. The gene calls are TRBV7-6 and TRBJ2-1, with TRBD1 matching 7 bases. CDR3 length: 15 amino acids. The J segment lost 4 bases and the V segment lost 5 bases, leaving 8 bases of the junction unmatched. The germline CDR1 and CDR2 sequences are SGHVS and FNYEAQ. Variable domain in full (rest from reference TRBV7-6 and TRBJ2-1): GAGVSQSPRYKVTKRGQDVALRCDPISGHVSLYWYRQALGQGPEFLTYFNYEAQQDKSGLPNDRFSAERPEGSISTLTIQRTEQRDSAMYRCASSTHRGSYNEQFFGPGTRLTVL.

Written as DNA, the CDR3 is TGCAGCGTCGGAGGGACAGGGGGCTTCAAGACCCAGTACTTC. Translated: CSVGGTGGFKTQYF. This sequence joins TRBV29-1 and TRBJ2-5; 12 nucleotides line up with TRBD1. The J segment lost 6 bases and the V segment lost 6 bases, leaving 8 bases of the junction unmatched. The CDR3 has 14 residues. The germline V gene has CDR1 SQVTM and CDR2 ANQGSEA.

This sequence joins TRBV6-5 and TRBJ2-5; 10 bases agree with TRBD2. The CDR3 covers 14 residues. Germline V lookup: CDR1 MNHEY, CDR2 SVGAGI. Trimming removed 4 bases from V and 2 bases from J; junction bases left unmatched: 1. The CDR3 region has the DNA TGTGCCAGCAGTTCTAGCGGGGGACAAGAGACCCAGTACTTC. Its translation: CASSSSGGQETQYF.

V is TRBV7-2 and J is TRBJ2-7; D uncertain. From germline, CDR1 is SGHTA and CDR2 FQGNSA. Trimming removed 5 bases from V and 9 bases from J, with 11 bases in between. The CDR3 consists of 11 residues. CDR3 in amino acids: CASSRGPGQYF. In DNA, the CDR3 is TGTGCCAGCAGCCGCGGCCCGGGGCAGTACTTC.

The V and J genes are TRBV25-1 and TRBJ2-2; D is ambiguous. V was shortened by 5 bases and J by 2 bases, with 12 bases between the two germline ends. CDR3 size: 15 residues. The germline CDR1 and CDR2 sequences are MGHDK and SYGVNS. CDR3 region: CASSIVDTNTGELFF. In DNA, the CDR3 is TGTGCCAGCAGTATCGTAGACACTAACACCGGGGAGCTGTTTTTT.

The genes are TRBV14 and TRBJ1-2; D not certain. Between the trimmed V and J ends, which lost 0 bases and 4 bases, there was a span of 12 bases. CDR1 and CDR2 from the germline V gene are SGHDN and FVKESK. This CDR3 is built from 15 residues. The CDR3 spells CASSQDTVIRYGYTF. The CDR3 DNA reads as TGTGCCAGCAGCCAAGATACGGTTATCCGCTATGGCTACACCTTC.

The chain combines TRBV7-2 with TRBJ1-1; perhaps TRBD1 as D (5 bases). Trimming stripped 1 base from V and 7 bases from J, with 7 bases between. The CDR3 covers 12 residues. The germline gives CDR1 SGHTA, CDR2 FQGNSA. The CDR3 nucleotides read TGTGCCAGCAGCTTAGGGGGCTTTGAAGCTTTCTTT. Its protein product is CASSLGGFEAFF.

The chain couples TRBV19 to TRBJ2-5, with 8 positions matching TRBD1. The junction had 9 bases not matched to a gene; V was cut back by 4 bases and J by 5 bases. The CDR3 has 15 amino acids. Per the germline V gene, CDR1 is LNHDA and CDR2 is SQIVND (reference sequence). The CDR3 loop is CASSTTGTGLETQYF. DNA of the CDR3: TGTGCCAGTAGTACGACCGGGACAGGATTGGAGACCCAGTACTTC.

CDR3 residues: CATSDFNNEQFF. CDR3 DNA: TGTGCCACCAGTGATTTTAATAATGAGCAGTTCTTC. The chain joins TRBV24-1 to TRBJ2-1; D ambiguous. Germline V lookup: CDR1 KGHDR, CDR2 SFDVKD. The CDR3 is 12 amino acids. Deletions cut 1 base from V and 7 bases from J, with 4 bases between.

V usage is TRBV3-1 (or the pseudogene TRBV3-2) and J usage is TRBJ2-7, with D perhaps TRBD1 (5 bases). CDR1 and CDR2 from the germline V gene are LGHDT and YNNKEL (reference sequence). This CDR3 region has 12 residues. V lost 6 bases and J lost 6, with 12 bases in between. DNA for the CDR3: TGTGCCAGCAGTTACAGGTATGGCGAGCAGTACGTC. This translates into CASSYRYGEQYV.

This clone was seen a single time. J is TRBJ2-3 and V is TRBV12-3 or TRBV12-4; no reliable D call. The CDR3 is made up of 11 amino acids. The V end lost 3 bases, the J end lost 8 bases, and 6 bases lay between the germline ends. The CDR3 reads CASSLIGTQYF. CDR3 nucleotides: TGTGCCAGCAGTTTGATCGGTACGCAGTATTTT.

This chain connects TRBV5-4 to TRBJ1-6, with D perhaps matching TRBD1 (5 bases). V gave up 0 bases and J gave up 6 bases, with 7 bases separating them. The CDR3 runs 14 residues. The germline CDR1 and CDR2 sequences are SGHNT and YYREEE (reference sequence). This CDR3 reads CASSLGQSNSPLHF. CDR3 coding DNA: TGTGCCAGCAGCTTGGGACAGTCTAATTCACCCCTCCACTTT.

The rearrangement links TRBV6-2 or TRBV6-3 to TRBJ2-1; D is possibly TRBD1 (6 bases). Trimming cost V 4 bases and J 1 base, with 17 bases left between them. CDR3 size: 17 residues. Germline CDR1 and CDR2: MNHEY and SVGEGT. As DNA, the CDR3 is TGTGCCAGCAGTTGGGGGCAGGGGCGACCTTCCTACAATGAGCAGTTCTTC. Translated: CASSWGQGRPSYNEQFF.

The chain carries TRBV18 and TRBJ1-1, with D perhaps TRBD1 (6 bases). This CDR3 is 13 amino acids long. V was trimmed by 6 bases and J by 5 bases, leaving 13 bases between them. Germline loops: CDR1 KGHSH, CDR2 LQKENI. This CDR3 reads CASSQTGTTEAFF. As DNA, the CDR3 is TGTGCCAGCTCCCAAACAGGGACGACTGAAGCTTTCTTT.

This clone appeared a single time. The chain links TRBV7-4 to TRBJ2-1, with 7 bases identical to TRBD2. Germline trimming cut 5 bases from V and 7 bases from J; bases unmatched to any gene: 14. Germline CDR1 SGHVT, CDR2 SQSDAQ. This CDR3 contains 16 residues. CDR3 sequence reads: CASSATGTTVLNEQFF. The CDR3 DNA reads TGTGCCAGCAGCGCAACCGGGACTACTGTGTTAAATGAGCAGTTCTTC.

V is TRBV2 and J is TRBJ2-1; TRBD2 agrees at 9 bases. The V gene's germline CDR1 is SNHLY and CDR2 FYNNEI. The CDR3 totals 13 residues. After removal of 3 bases from V and 14 bases from J, the junction contained 8 bases not matched to a gene. The CDR3 DNA reads TGTGCCAGCAGTGAGTTGTATAGGACTAGCGAGTTCTTC. It encodes CASSELYRTSEFF.

The chain couples TRBV12-3 or TRBV12-4 to TRBJ1-3; no clear D. Trimming pared 3 bases from V and 4 bases from J, leaving 7 bases between. The CDR3 contains 13 residues. The CDR3 protein is CASSLDSGNTIYF. The CDR3, as DNA: TGTGCCAGCAGTTTGGACTCCGGAAACACCATATATTTT.

This chain connects TRBV19 to TRBJ2-7, with 8 bases aligning to TRBD2. Looked up from germline, CDR1 is LNHDA and CDR2 is SQIVND (reference sequence). CDR3 length: 15 amino acids. After removal of 7 bases from V and 5 bases from J, the junction contained 13 bases not matched to a gene. CDR3 bases: TGTGCCAGTACTCCACGGGGGGGGCCTGGTAACGAGCAGTACTTC. Its protein is CASTPRGGPGNEQYF.

The rearrangement uses TRBV2 and TRBJ2-3; 9 positions match TRBD2. The germline CDR1 and CDR2 sequences are SNHLY and FYNNEI. J was trimmed by 7 bases and V by 7 bases; bases with no gene match: 12. The CDR3 extends over 15 amino acids. The CDR3, as DNA: TGTGCCAGCATCGGGACTAGCCCTACACGAAATACGCAGTATTTT. Its protein is CASIGTSPTRNTQYF.

Remarks on this clone: Compared with germline, one end of the junction differs, possibly owing to a read error. The rearrangement joins TRBV2 to TRBJ1-5, with a weak D call TRBD1 (5 bases). CDR3 length: 14 residues. Per the germline V gene, CDR1 is SNHLY and CDR2 is FYNNEI. CDR3 nucleotide sequence: TGTGCCGGCAGCACATCAGGGTACAATCAGCCCCAGCATTTT. Amino acid sequence: CAGSTSGYNQPQHF.

This clone appeared a few times. The chain carries TRBV5-1 and TRBJ2-5, with TRBD1 matching 7 bases. The CDR3 length is 13 residues. V trimming: 4 bases; J trimming: 1 base; junction bases outside the gene matches: 1. Germline V CDR1 and CDR2: SGHRS, YFSETQ. The chain's CDR3 is CASSRDSQETQYF. The CDR3 nucleotides read TGCGCCAGCAGCCGGGACAGCCAAGAGACCCAGTACTTC.

The chain has TRBV6-1 and TRBJ1-5; TRBD1 might be the D (6 bases). There are 16 residues in the CDR3. V lost 6 bases and J lost 3, with 18 bases in between. Germline lookup yields CDR1 MNHNS and CDR2 SASEGT. CDR3 nucleotide sequence: TGTGCCAGCAGGGAAAGGGGGACATCGTCCAATCAGCCCCAGCATTTT. It encodes CASRERGTSSNQPQHF.

The rearrangement links TRBV28 to TRBJ1-3, with D possibly TRBD1 on 6 matching bases. The V gene lost 5 bases and the J gene lost 2 bases, with 16 bases spanning the gap. The CDR3 consists of 16 residues. CDR1 and CDR2 from the germline V gene are MDHEN and SYDVKM. The CDR3 spells CASSPRTVGAGNTIYF. The CDR3 DNA is TGTGCCAGCAGTCCAAGGACAGTTGGGGCTGGAAACACCATATATTTT.